This TCR beta chain was sequenced for a study of coeliac disease (dated by TCRdb to between 2021 and 2024). With respect to the entire study: Each coeliac patient was placed into one of three groups: newly diagnosed active disease, refractory coeliac disease type I, or disease controlled by a gluten-free diet. Because high-resolution HLA typing was not available, biased TRBV7-2 usage was examined as a proof of principle. Next-generation sequencing of rearranged TRB and TRG CDR3 regions was applied to small intestinal lymphocyte fractions from coeliac and non-coeliac patients. The study was aimed at characterising TR repertoires of small intestinal T cells in active, refractory type I and gluten-free-diet-treated coeliac disease. Of the approximately 30 patients in the full study, around 22 had coeliac disease confirmed by serology and 8 were controls with non-small intestinal disorders. TRB sequencing succeeded for samples from some 27 subjects, including 24 paired bulk unsorted intraepithelial and lamina propria cell samples.

This clone was seen a handful of times. No cognate antigen has been identified for it. No much larger clonotype is one base removed from it; base qualities were not supplied. The junction shows trimming of 4 bases on V and 7 bases on J, plus 11 bases between the germline ends. As encoded in the germline V gene (reference sequence), CDR1 is LNHDA while CDR2 is SQIVND. The CDR3, cysteine through phenylalanine, is 13 amino acids long. This entry keeps only the CDR3 DNA: 39 bases, framed from base 1. Library construction relied on the immunoSEQ multiplex PCR assay. Using reverse primers that targeted J gene segments together with forward primers that targeted V gene segments, the TR loci were amplified in a multiplexed PCR. Amplified CDR3 regions were sequenced on the Illumina HiSeq System. Concerning the study's data processing: A nearest-neighbour algorithm merged closely related reads to remove PCR and sequencing errors and collapse data into unique sequences. Two measures summarised the repertoires: clonality, and T cell density, defined as TR molecules per amount of genomic DNA input. Public TRs were defined as CDR3 amino acid sequences in at least 80% of unsorted samples, then tested for differential abundance between coeliac and control samples. Every lamina propria sample was searched for matches to a list of 200 to 250 published gliadin-specific TRB sequences. Disease-group differences in clonality and density were tested with Kruskal-Wallis tests followed by Dunn post-tests. Not all clones reach the TCRdb copy of this immuneACCESS table, which keeps in-frame sequences only. Checked studies attribute under half of the gap to unresolved V genes and leave the rest unexplained. The V and J calls and the clone size are those of that table, but D and trimming were determined from the DNA. A total of more than 5,500 clones appear in this sample, 55% to 70% of them only once. The leading ten clones occupy 7% to 9.5% of the sample.

Study-wide conclusions, independent of this receptor: Active coeliac intraepithelial and lamina propria samples had lower TRB and TRG repertoire clonality than controls, suggesting that diverse T cells were recruited. TRB repertoires were found to be largely private, with most amino acid sequences unique to one sample, and no significant difference in V-gene usage was found between disease groups. High-purity fractions were not obtained when intraepithelial cells were separated from lamina propria cells, so cross-contamination between compartments was possible. The authors judged the approach to be unsuitable for unbiased detection of gliadin-specific T cells, because gliadin-specific T cells are scarce and rarely shared between patients. Published gliadin-specific TRB sequences were found in about 50% of the 18 coeliac lamina propria samples but in only 1 of 6 controls.

Cells were frozen in aliquots of roughly 500,000 in DMSO/FBS in liquid nitrogen, and a single aliquot from each fraction was used for sequencing. All 30 patients in the study underwent endoscopy and small intestinal biopsy. Once intraepithelial cells had been isolated, the leftover biopsy tissue was digested with collagenase to release lamina propria cells. Genomic DNA was extracted from frozen unsorted cell fractions with the Qiagen DNeasy blood extraction kit. The chain couples TRBV19 to TRBJ1-5; TRBD1 is perhaps the D gene, given 5 matching bases. This TCR derives from a man between 65 and 80 years old with active celiac disease. The sequenced sample was lymphocytes from the gut lamina propria. The cell subset or site label on this specimen signifies: lamina propria cell (LPC) fraction of small intestinal biopsy. The sequenced DNA is TGTGCCAGTAGTACCAGGGTGGAGCAGCCCCAGCATTTT. This translates into CASSTRVEQPQHF.